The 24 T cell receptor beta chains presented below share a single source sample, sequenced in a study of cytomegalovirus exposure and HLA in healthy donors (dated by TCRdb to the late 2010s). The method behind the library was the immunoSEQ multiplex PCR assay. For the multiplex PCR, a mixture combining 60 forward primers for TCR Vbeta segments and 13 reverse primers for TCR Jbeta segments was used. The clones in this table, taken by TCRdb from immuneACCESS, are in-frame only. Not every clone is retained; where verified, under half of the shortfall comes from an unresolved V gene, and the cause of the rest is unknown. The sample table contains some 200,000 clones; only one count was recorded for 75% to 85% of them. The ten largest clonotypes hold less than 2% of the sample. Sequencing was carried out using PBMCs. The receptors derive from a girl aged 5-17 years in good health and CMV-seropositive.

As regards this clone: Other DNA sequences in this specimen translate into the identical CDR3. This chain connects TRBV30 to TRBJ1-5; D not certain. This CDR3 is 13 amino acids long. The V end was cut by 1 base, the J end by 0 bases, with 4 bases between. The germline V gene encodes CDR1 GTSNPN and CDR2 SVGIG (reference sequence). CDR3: CAWSDSSNQPQHF. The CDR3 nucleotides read TGTGCCTGGAGTGACAGTAGCAATCAGCCCCAGCATTTT. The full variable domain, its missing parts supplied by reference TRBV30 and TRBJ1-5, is SQTIHQWPATLVQPVGSPLSLECTVEGTSNPNLYWYRQAAGRGLQLLFYSVGIGQISSEVPQNLSASRPQDRQFILSSKKLLLSDSGFYLCAWSDSSNQPQHFGDGTRLSIL.

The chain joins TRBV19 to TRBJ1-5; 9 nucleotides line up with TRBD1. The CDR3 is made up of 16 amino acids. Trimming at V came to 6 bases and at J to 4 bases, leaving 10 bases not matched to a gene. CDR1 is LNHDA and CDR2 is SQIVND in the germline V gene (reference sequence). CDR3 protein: CASSYRRTGENQPQHF. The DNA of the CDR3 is TGTGCCAGTAGCTACCGGCGGACAGGGGAGAATCAGCCCCAGCATTTT.

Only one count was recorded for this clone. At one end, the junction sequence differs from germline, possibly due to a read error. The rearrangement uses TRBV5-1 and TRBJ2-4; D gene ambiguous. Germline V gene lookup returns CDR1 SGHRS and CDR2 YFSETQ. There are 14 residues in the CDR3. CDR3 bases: TGCGCCAGCAGCTTATCGGTAGCCGAAAACATTCAGTACTTC. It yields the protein CASSLSVAENIQYF. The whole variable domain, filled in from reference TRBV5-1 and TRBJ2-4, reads KAGVTQTPRYLIKTRGQQVTLSCSPISGHRSVSWYQQTPGQGLQFLFEYFSETQRNKGNFPGRFSGRQFSNSRSEMNVSTLELGDSALYLCASSLSVAENIQYFGAGTRLSVL.

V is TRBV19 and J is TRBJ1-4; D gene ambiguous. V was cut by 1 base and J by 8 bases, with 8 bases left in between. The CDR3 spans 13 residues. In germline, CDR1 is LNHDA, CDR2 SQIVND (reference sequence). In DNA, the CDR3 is TGTGCCAGTAGTATAGTGCGAAGCGAAAAACTGTTTTTT. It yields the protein CASSIVRSEKLFF. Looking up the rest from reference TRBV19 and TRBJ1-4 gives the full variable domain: DGGITQSPKYLFRKEGQNVTLSCEQNLNHDAMYWYRQDPGQGLRLIYYSQIVNDFQKGDIAEGYSVSREKKESFPLTVTSAQKNPTAFYLCASSIVRSEKLFFGSGTQLSVL.

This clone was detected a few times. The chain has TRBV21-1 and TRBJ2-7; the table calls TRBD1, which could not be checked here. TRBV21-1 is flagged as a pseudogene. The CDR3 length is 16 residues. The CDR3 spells CASSKAMGQGINEQYF. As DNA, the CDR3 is TGTGCCAGCAGCAAAGCGATGGGACAGGGTATCAACGAGCAGTACTTC.

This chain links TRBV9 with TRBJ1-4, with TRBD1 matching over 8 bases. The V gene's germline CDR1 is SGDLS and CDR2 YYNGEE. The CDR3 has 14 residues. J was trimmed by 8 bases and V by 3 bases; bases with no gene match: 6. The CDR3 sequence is CASSGGQGGEKLFF. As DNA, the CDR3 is TGTGCCAGCAGCGGAGGACAGGGAGGAGAAAAACTGTTTTTT.

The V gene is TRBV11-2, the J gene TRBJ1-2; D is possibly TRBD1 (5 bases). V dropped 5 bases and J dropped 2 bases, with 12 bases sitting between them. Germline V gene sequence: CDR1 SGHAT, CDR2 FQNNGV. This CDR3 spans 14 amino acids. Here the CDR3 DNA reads TGTGCCAGCAGCCTGACAGCATCCAACTATGGCTACACCTTC. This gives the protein CASSLTASNYGYTF.

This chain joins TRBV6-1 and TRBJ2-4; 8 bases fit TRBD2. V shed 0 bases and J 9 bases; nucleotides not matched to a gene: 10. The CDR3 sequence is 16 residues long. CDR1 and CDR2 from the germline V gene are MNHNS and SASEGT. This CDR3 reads CASSEAGAGAQSIQYF. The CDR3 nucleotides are TGTGCCAGCAGTGAAGCAGGAGCGGGGGCACAGAGCATTCAGTACTTC.

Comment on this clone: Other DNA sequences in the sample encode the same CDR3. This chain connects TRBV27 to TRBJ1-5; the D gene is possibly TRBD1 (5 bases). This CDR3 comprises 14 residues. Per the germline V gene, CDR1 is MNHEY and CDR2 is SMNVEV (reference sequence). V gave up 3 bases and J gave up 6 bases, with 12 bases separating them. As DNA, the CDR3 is TGTGCCAGCAGTTTTAGGCAGGGCACTCAGCCCCAGCATTTT. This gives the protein CASSFRQGTQPQHF.

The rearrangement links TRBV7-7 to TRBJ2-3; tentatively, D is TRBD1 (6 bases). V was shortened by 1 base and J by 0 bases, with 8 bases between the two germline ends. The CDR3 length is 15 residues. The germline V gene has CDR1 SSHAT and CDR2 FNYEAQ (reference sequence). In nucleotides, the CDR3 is TGTGCCAGCAGCTTAGGACAGGCTAGCACAGATACGCAGTATTTT. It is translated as CASSLGQASTDTQYF.

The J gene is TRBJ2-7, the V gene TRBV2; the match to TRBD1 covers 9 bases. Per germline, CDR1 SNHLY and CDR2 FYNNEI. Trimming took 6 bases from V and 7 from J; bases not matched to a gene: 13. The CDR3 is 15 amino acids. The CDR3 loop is CASRNSGTGLWEQYF. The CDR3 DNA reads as TGTGCCAGCAGGAACTCCGGGACAGGGCTGTGGGAGCAGTACTTC.

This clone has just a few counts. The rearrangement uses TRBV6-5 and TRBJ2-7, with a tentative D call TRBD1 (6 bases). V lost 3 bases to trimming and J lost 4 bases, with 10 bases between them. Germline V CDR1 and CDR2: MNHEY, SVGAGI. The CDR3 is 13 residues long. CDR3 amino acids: CASSYQGQYEQYF. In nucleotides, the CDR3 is TGTGCCAGCAGTTATCAGGGGCAATACGAGCAGTACTTC.

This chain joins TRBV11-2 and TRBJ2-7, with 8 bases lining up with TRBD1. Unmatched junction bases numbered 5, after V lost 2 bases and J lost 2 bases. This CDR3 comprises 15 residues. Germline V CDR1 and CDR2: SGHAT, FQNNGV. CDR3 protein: CASSLIGQGPYEQYF. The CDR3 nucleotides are TGTGCCAGCAGCTTAATAGGACAGGGACCCTACGAGCAGTACTTC.

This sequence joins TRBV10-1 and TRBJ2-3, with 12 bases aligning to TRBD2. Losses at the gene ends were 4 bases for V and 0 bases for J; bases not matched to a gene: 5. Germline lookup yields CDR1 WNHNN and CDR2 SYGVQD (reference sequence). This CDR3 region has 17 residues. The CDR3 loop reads CASSGPGLAGSTDTQYF. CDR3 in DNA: TGCGCCAGCAGTGGACCCGGACTAGCGGGGAGCACAGATACGCAGTATTTT.

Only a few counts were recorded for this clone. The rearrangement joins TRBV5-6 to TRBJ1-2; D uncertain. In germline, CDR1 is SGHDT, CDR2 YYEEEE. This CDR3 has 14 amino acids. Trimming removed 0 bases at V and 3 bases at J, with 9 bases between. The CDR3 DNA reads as TGTGCCAGCAGCTTGGAGTTGGTAGACTATGGCTACACCTTC. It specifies CASSLELVDYGYTF.

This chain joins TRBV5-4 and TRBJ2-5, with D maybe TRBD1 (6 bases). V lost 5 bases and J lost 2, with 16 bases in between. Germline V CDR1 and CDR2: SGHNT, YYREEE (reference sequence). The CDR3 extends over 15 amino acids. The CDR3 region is CASRPDRSLQETQYF. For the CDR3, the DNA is TGTGCCAGCAGACCTGACAGGTCCTTACAAGAGACCCAGTACTTC.

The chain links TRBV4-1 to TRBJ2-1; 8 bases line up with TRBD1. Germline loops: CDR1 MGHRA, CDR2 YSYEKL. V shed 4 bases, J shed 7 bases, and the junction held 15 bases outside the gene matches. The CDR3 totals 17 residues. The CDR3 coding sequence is TGCGCCAGCAGCCCAACTACCCGGGTTAGGGACAGGAATGAGCAGTTCTTC. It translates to CASSPTTRVRDRNEQFF.

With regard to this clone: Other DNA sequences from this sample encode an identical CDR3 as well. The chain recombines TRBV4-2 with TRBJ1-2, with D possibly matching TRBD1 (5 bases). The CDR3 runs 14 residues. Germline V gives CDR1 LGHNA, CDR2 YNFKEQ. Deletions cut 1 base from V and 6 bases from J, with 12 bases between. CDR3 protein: CASSQGRDSDGYTF. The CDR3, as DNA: TGTGCCAGCAGCCAAGGACGGGACTCGGATGGCTACACCTTC.

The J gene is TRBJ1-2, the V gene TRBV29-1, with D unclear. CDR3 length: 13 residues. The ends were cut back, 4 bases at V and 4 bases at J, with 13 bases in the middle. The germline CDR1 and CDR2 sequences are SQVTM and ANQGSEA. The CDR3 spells CSVVEGRSYGYTF. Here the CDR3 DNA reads TGCAGCGTTGTGGAGGGTCGGAGCTATGGCTACACCTTC.

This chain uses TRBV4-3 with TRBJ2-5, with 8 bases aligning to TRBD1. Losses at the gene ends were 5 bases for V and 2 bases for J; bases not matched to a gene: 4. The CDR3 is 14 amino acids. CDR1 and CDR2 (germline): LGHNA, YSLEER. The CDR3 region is CASSLWTGQETQYF. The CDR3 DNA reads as TGCGCCAGCAGCTTATGGACAGGGCAAGAGACCCAGTACTTC.

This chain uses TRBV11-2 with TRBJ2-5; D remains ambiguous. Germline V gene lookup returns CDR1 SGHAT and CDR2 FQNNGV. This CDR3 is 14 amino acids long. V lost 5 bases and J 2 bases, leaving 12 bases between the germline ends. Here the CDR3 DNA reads TGTGCCAGCAGCCTGGGCGTTGGGCAAGAGACCCAGTACTTC. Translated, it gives CASSLGVGQETQYF.

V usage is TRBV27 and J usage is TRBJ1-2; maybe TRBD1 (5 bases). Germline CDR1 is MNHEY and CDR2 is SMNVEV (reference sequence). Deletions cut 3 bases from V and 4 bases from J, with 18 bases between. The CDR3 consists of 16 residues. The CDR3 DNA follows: TGTGCCAGCAGTTTCGGGGGTAGGGGACCTTCCTATGGCTACACCTTC. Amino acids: CASSFGGRGPSYGYTF.

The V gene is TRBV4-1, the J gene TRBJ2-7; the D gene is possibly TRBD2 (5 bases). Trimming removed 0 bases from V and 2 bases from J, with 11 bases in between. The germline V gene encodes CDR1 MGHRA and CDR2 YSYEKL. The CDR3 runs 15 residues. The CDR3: CASSQEHTLAYEQYF. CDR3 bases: TGCGCCAGCAGCCAAGAACATACACTAGCCTACGAGCAGTACTTC.

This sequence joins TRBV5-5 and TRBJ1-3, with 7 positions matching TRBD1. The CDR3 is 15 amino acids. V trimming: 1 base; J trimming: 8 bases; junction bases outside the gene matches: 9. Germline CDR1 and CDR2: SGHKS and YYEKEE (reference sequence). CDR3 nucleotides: TGTGCCAGCAGCTTGAGGTCCCAGGGGGTTGACACCATATATTTT. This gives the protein CASSLRSQGVDTIYF.